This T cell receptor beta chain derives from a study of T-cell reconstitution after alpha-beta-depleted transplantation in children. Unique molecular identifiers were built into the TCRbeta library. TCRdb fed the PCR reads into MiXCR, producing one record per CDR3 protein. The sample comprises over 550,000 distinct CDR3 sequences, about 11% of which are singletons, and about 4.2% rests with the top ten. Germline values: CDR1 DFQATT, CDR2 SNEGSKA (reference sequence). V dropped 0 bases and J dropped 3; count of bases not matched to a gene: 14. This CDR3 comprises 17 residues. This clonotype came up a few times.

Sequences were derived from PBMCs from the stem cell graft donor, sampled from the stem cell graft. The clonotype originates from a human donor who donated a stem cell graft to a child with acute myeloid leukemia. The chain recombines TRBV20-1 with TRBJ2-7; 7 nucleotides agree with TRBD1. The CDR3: CSARDYGEPGQSYEQYF. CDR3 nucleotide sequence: TGCAGTGCTAGAGATTACGGGGAACCGGGACAGAGCTACGAGCAGTACTTC.